This T cell receptor (beta chain) is from a study of cytomegalovirus exposure and HLA in healthy donors. Study-wide points: A few CMV-associated chains were confirmed in vitro to be specific for CMV antigens. Both high specificity and high sensitivity reportedly marked the classifier's diagnosis of cytomegalovirus status. Clusters of TCRs from the first cohort tended to co-occur in the 130 or so validation repertoires (as a later analysis found).

With V trimmed by 6 bases and J by 0 bases, 4 bases remained unmatched. Germline V gene sequence: CDR1 SGHVS, CDR2 FQNEAQ. The CDR3 runs to 16 residues. Worth noting for this clone: Its antigen is as yet unknown.

Sequenced by immunoSEQ multiplex PCR; TCRdb stores in-frame clones only, minus some. The sample shows some 45,000 clones, 80% to 95% of them seen only once. The sequenced material came from PBMCs. V is TRBV7-8 and J is TRBJ2-1; 11 positions agree with TRBD2. This sequence originates from a man between 18 and 29 years old in good health and CMV-seronegative. CDR3 nucleotide sequence: TGTGCCAGCAGATCTAGCGGGGGGAGCTCCTACAATGAGCAGTTCTTC. Residues: CASRSSGGSSYNEQFF.